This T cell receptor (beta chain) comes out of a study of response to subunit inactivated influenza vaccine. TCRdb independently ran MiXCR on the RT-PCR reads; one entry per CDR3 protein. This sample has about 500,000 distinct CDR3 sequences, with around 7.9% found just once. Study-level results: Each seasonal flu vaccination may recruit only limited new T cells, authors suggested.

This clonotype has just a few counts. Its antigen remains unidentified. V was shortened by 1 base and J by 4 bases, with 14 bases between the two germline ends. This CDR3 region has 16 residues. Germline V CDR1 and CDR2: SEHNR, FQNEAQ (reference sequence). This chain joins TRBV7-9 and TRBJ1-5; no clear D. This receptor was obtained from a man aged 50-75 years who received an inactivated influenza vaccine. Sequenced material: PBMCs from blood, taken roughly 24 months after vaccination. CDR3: CASSLVGSLGNQPQHF. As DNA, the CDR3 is TGTGCCAGCAGCTTAGTTGGCAGTTTAGGTAATCAGCCCCAGCATTTT. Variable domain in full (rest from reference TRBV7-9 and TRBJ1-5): DTGVSQNPRHKITKRGQNVTFRCDPISEHNRLYWYRQTLGQGPEFLTYFQNEAQLEKSRLLSDRFSAERPKGSFSTLEIQRTEQGDSAMYLCASSLVGSLGNQPQHFGDGTRLSIL.